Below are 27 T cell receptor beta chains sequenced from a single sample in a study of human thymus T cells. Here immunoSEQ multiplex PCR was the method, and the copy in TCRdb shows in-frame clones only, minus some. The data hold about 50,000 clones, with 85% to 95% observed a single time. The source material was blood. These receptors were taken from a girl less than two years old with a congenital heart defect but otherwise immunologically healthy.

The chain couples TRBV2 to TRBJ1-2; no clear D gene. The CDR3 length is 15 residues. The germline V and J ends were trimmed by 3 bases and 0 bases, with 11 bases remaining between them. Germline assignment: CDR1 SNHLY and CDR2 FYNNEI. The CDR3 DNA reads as TGTGCCAGCAGTGATGCGCGAGGGTCTAACTATGGCTACACCTTC. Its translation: CASSDARGSNYGYTF.

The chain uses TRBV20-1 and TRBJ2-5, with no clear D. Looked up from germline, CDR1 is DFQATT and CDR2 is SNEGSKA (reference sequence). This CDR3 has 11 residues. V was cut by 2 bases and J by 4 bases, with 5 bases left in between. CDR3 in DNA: TGCAGTGCTAGAACACTAGAGACCCAGTACTTC. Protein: CSARTLETQYF.

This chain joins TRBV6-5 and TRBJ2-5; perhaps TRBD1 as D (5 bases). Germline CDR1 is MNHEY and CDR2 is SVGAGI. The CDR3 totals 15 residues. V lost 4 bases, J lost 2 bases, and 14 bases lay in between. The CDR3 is CASSSPTGRQETQYF. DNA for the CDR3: TGTGCCAGCAGTTCCCCTACAGGAAGGCAAGAGACCCAGTACTTC.

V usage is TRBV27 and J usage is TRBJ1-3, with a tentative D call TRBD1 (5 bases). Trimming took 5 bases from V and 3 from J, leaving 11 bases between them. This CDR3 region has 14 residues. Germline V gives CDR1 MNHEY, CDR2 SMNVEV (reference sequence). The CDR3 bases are TGTGCCAGCAGTCCCGGGGGGGTTGGAAACACCATATATTTT. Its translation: CASSPGGVGNTIYF.

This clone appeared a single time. Here the CDR3 DNA reads TGTGCCAGCAGCCTAACAGCCACTAGCGGGAGGGCCACCTACAATGAGCAGTTCTTC. Translation gives CASSLTATSGRATYNEQFF. This sequence joins TRBV11-2 and TRBJ2-1; 13 bases are a match to TRBD2. V shed 5 bases and J 2 bases; nucleotides not matched to a gene: 12. The CDR3 consists of 19 residues. From germline, CDR1 is SGHAT and CDR2 FQNNGV.

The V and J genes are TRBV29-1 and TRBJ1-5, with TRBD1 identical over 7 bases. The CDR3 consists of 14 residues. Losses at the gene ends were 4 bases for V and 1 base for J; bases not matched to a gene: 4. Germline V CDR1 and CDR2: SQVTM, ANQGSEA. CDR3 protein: CSVALTGSNQPQHF. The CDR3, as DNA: TGCAGCGTTGCTCTGACAGGGAGCAATCAGCCCCAGCATTTT.

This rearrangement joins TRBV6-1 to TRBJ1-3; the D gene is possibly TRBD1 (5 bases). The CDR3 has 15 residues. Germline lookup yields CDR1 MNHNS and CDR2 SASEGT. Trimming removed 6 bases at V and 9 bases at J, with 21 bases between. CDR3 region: CASRTTEAGPGTIYF. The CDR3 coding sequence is TGTGCCAGCAGGACGACAGAGGCAGGCCCGGGCACCATATATTTT.

CDR3 bases: TGTGCCAGCAGCTTACAAGGGACCGGGGAGCTGTTTTTT. Protein product: CASSLQGTGELFF. The chain employs TRBV7-2 and TRBJ2-2; no clear D. Trimming removed 2 bases from V and 5 bases from J, with 6 bases in between. Germline lookup yields CDR1 SGHTA and CDR2 FQGNSA. The CDR3 runs 13 residues.

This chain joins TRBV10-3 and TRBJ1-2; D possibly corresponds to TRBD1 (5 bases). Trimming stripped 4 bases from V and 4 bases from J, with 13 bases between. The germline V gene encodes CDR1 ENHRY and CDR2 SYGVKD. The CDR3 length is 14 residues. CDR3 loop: CAISVDRDLYGYTF. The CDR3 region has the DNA TGTGCCATCAGTGTTGACAGAGACCTCTATGGCTACACCTTC.

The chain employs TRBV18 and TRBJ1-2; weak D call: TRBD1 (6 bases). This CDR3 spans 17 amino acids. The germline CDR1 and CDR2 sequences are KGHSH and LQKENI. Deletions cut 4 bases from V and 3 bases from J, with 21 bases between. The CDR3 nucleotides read TGTGCCAGCTCACTTCTCACCCGGTGGGGGCAGGACTATGGCTACACCTTC. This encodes CASSLLTRWGQDYGYTF.

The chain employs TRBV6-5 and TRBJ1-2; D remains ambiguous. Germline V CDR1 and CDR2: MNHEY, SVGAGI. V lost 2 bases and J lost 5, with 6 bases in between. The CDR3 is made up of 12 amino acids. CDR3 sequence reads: CASSYPSYGYTF. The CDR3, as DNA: TGTGCCAGCAGTTACCCAAGTTATGGCTACACCTTC.

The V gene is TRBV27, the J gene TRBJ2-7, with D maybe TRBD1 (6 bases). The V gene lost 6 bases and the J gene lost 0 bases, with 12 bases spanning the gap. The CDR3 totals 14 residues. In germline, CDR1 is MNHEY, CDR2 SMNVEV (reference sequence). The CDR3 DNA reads TGTGCCAGCAGGATTGACAGGTACTCCTACGAGCAGTACTTC. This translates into CASRIDRYSYEQYF.

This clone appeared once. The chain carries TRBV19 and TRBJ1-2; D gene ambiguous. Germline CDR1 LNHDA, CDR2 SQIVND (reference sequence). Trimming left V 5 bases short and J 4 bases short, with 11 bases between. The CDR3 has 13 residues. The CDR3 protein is CASSLGLPYGYTF. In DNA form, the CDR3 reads TGTGCCAGTAGTCTAGGCCTGCCCTATGGCTACACCTTC.

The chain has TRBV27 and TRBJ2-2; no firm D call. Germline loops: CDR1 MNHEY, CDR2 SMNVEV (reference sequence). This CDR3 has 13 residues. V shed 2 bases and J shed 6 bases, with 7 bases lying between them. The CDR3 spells CASSLMGSGELFF. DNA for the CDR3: TGTGCCAGCAGTTTAATGGGTTCCGGGGAGCTGTTTTTT.

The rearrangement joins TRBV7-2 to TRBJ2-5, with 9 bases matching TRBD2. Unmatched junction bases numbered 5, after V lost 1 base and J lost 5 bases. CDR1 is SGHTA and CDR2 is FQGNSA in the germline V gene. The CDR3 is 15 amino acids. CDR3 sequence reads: CASSLGSGRWETQYF. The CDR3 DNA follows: TGTGCCAGCAGCTTAGGTAGCGGGAGATGGGAGACCCAGTACTTC.

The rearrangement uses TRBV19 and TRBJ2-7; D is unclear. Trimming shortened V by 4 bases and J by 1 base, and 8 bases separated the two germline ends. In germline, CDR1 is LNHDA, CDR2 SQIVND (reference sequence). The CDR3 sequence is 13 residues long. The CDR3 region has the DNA TGTGCCAGTAGTAAAGGCAGGTCCTACGAGCAGTACTTC. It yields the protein CASSKGRSYEQYF.

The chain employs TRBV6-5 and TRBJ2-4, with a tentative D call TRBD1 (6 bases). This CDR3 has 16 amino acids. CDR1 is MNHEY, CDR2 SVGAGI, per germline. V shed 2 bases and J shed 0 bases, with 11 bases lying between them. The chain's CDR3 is CASSYHRVKAKNIQYF. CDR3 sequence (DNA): TGTGCCAGCAGTTACCACAGGGTAAAAGCCAAAAACATTCAGTACTTC.

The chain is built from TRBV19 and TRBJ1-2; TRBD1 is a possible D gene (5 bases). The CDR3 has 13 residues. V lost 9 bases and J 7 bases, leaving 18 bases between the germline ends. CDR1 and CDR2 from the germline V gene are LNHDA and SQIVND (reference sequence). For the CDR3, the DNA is TGTGCCAGCCTACGCAGGGATAACGGTGGCTACACCTTC. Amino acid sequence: CASLRRDNGGYTF.

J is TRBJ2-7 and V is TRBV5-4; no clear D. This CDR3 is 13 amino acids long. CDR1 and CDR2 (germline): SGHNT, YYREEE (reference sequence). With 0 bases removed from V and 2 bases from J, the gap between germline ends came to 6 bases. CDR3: CASSLGAAYEQYF. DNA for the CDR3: TGTGCCAGCAGCTTGGGGGCGGCCTACGAGCAGTACTTC.

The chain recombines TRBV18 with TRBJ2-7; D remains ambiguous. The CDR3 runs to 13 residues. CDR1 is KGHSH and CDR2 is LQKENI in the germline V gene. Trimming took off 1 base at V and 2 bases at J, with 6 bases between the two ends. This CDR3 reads CASSPRAAYEQYF. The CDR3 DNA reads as TGTGCCAGCTCACCACGGGCAGCCTACGAGCAGTACTTC. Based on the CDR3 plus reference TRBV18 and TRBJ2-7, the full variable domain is NAGVMQNPRHLVRRRGQEARLRCSPMKGHSHVYWYRQLPEEGLKFMVYLQKENIIDESGMPKERFSAEFPKEGPSILRIQQVVRGDSAAYFCASSPRAAYEQYFGPGTRLTVT.

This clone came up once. CDR3 in amino acids: CSVEGWGKGRVGYTF. The CDR3 nucleotides read TGCAGCGTTGAGGGATGGGGAAAGGGTAGAGTTGGCTACACCTTC. The rearrangement links TRBV29-1 to TRBJ1-2; D ambiguous. The CDR3 is made up of 15 amino acids. Deletions cut 3 bases from V and 7 bases from J, with 21 bases between. Germline V gives CDR1 SQVTM, CDR2 ANQGSEA.

In DNA, the CDR3 is TGTGCCAGCAGCTTAAAGGCCCTAAATCAGAACACCGGGGAGCTGTTTTTT. Its translation: CASSLKALNQNTGELFF. This rearrangement joins TRBV7-9 to TRBJ2-2; D is ambiguous. V was shortened by 2 bases and J by 1 base, with 14 bases between the two germline ends. Looked up from germline, CDR1 is SEHNR and CDR2 is FQNEAQ (reference sequence). CDR3 length: 17 residues.

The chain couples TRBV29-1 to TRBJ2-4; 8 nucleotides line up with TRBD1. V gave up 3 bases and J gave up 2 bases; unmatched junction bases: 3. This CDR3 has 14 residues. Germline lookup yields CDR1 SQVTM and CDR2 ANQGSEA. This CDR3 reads CSVDRGQSKNIQYF. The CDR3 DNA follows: TGCAGCGTTGACAGGGGGCAATCCAAAAACATTCAGTACTTC.

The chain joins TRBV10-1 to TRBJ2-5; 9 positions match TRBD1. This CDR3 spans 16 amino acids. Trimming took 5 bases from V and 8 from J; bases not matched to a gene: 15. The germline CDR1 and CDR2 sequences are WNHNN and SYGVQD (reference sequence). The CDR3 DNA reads TGCGCCAGCAGTACCTCCGGACAGGGGAGTAGAGGAACCCAGTACTTC. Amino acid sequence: CASSTSGQGSRGTQYF.

The DNA of the CDR3 is TGCAGTGCAGGACAGGGGAAGGGCTACACCTTC. This codes for CSAGQGKGYTF. The J gene is TRBJ1-2, the V gene TRBV20-1; 9 bases match TRBD1. The germline V gene encodes CDR1 DFQATT and CDR2 SNEGSKA (reference sequence). Trimming at V came to 6 bases and at J to 8 bases, leaving 4 bases not matched to a gene. This CDR3 has 11 amino acids.

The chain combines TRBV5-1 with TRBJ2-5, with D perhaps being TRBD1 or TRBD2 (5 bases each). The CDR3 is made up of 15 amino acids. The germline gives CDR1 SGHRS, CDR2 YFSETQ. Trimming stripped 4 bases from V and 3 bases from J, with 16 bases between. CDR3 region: CASSINLLGEETQYF. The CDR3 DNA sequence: TGCGCCAGCAGCATCAACCTACTAGGGGAAGAGACCCAGTACTTC. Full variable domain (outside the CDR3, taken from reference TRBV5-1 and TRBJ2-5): KAGVTQTPRYLIKTRGQQVTLSCSPISGHRSVSWYQQTPGQGLQFLFEYFSETQRNKGNFPGRFSGRQFSNSRSEMNVSTLELGDSALYLCASSINLLGEETQYFGPGTRLLVL.

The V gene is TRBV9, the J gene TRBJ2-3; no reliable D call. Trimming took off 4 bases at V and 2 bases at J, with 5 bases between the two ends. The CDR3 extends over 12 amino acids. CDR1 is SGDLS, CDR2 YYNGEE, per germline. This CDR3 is CASSPDTDTQYF. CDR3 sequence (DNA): TGTGCCAGCAGCCCCGACACAGATACGCAGTATTTT.